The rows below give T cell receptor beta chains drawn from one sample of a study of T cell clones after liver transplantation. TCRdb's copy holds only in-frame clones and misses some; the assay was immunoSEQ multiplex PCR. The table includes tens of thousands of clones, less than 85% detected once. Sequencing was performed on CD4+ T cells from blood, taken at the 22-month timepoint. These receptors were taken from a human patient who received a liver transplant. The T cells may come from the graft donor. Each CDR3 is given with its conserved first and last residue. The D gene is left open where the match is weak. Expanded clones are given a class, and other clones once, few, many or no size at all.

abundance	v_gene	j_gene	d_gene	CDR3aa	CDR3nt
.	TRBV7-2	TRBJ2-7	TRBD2	CASSSSPGGTYEQYF	TGTGCCAGCAGCTCCTCCCCGGGAGGGACCTACGAGCAGTACTTC
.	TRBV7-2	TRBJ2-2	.	CASSVPRSGSDTGELFF	TGTGCCAGCAGCGTCCCGAGGAGCGGGTCGGACACCGGGGAGCTGTTTTTT
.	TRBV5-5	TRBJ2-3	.	CASNLWDGFTDTQYF	TGTGCCAGCAACCTCTGGGACGGGTTTACAGATACGCAGTATTTT
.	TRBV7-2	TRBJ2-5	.	CASSQRRTALGETQYF	TGTGCCAGCAGCCAACGGCGGACAGCTCTAGGAGAGACCCAGTACTTC
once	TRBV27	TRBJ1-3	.	CASSFSGGNTIYF	TGTGCCAGCAGTTTCTCGGGGGGAAACACCATATATTTT
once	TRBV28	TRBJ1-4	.	CASSFFKGGGNEKLFF	TGTGCCAGCAGTTTTTTCAAGGGGGGAGGGAATGAAAAACTGTTTTTT
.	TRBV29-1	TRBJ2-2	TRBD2	CSVAGTTPDTGELFF	TGCAGCGTCGCCGGGACTACTCCGGACACCGGGGAGCTGTTTTTT
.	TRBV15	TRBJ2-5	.	CATSRDIQETQYF	TGTGCCACCAGCAGAGATATCCAAGAGACCCAGTACTTC
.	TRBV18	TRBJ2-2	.	CASSGGRGGTGELFF	TGTGCCAGCTCGGGCGGACGGGGAGGCACCGGGGAGCTGTTTTTT
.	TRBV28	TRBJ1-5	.	CASSLDPNQPQHF	TGTGCCAGCAGTTTGGACCCAAATCAGCCCCAGCATTTT
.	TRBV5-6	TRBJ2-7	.	CASSLERTYEQYF	TGTGCCAGCAGCTTGGAACGAACTTACGAGCAGTACTTC
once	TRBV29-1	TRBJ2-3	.	CSVELGSGDTQYF	TGCAGCGTTGAATTAGGGTCGGGAGATACGCAGTATTTT
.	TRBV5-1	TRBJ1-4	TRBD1	CASSRDRDNEKLFF	TGCGCCAGCAGCCGAGACAGGGATAATGAAAAACTGTTTTTT
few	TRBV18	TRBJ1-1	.	CASSPAMGTNTEAFF	TGTGCCAGCTCACCCGCCATGGGGACGAACACTGAAGCTTTCTTT
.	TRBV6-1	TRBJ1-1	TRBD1	CASSVQGATEAFF	TGTGCCAGCAGCGTCCAGGGGGCCACTGAAGCTTTCTTT
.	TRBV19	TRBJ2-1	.	CASSIDLRTAGEQFF	TGTGCCAGTAGTATAGATCTACGGACTGCGGGTGAGCAGTTCTTC
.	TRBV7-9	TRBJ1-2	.	CASSSSGHASTF	TGTGCCAGCAGCTCCTCTGGACATGCCAGCACCTTC
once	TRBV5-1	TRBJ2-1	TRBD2	CASSLTGGGVNEQFF	TGCGCCAGCAGCTTGACTGGCGGGGGGGTGAATGAGCAGTTCTTC
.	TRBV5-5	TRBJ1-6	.	CASSSPGAPSPLHF	TGTGCCAGCAGCTCACCAGGGGCTCCCTCACCCCTCCACTTT
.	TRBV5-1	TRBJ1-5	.	CASSLEGRITPQHF	TGCGCCAGCAGCTTGGAGGGTAGGATCACGCCCCAGCATTTT
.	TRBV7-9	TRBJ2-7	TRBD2	CASSLAGDAYEQYF	TGTGCCAGCAGCCTAGCGGGGGATGCCTACGAGCAGTACTTC
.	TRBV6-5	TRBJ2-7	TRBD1	CASRGQGVSEQYF	TGTGCCTCCAGGGGACAGGGGGTTTCCGAGCAGTACTTC
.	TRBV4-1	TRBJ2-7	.	CASSQGRSFYEQYF	TGCGCCAGCAGCCAAGGGCGGTCCTTCTACGAGCAGTACTTC